This TCR beta chain was recovered during a study of cytomegalovirus exposure and HLA in healthy donors. Study observations and caveats: Association of a missense DCLRE1C variant with TCR beta V- and J-gene trimming was reported in a later analysis. In most subjects, TCR beta sequences reportedly gave accurate predictions of HLA-A and HLA-B alleles.

This clone was seen a few times. Its cognate antigen is unknown. The PCR employed 60 Vbeta primers together with 13 Jbeta primers. Under the authors' procedure: Later analysis identified 65 million to 80 million unique TCR beta chains, about 12 million shared. TCRdb keeps only in-frame clones here, not all; method: immunoSEQ multiplex PCR. The V and J calls and clone size are taken from that table; D and trimming were inferred from the DNA. The repertoire consists of about 190,000 clones, with over 80% occurring once and the leading ten covering roughly a tenth. The CDR3 sequence is 14 residues long. With 7 bases clipped from V and 3 bases from J, the junction kept 7 bases outside the gene matches. The germline gives CDR1 LNHDA, CDR2 SQIVND (reference sequence).

This chain links TRBV19 with TRBJ1-1; 8 bases match TRBD1. The clonotype comes from a woman aged 50 to 60 in good health and CMV-seropositive. Sequenced sample: PBMCs. CDR3: CASTHGTGYTEAFF. As DNA, the CDR3 is TGTGCCAGTACCCACGGGACAGGATACACTGAAGCTTTCTTT.